This TCR beta chain stems from a study of blood T cell repertoires in COVID-19. Study as a whole: From the United States, Italy and Spain came samples of acute and convalescent COVID-19.

This clone was recorded only once. Original processing methods: Estimation of nucleated cell counts relied on the amplification of reference gene primers. Profiling relied on immunoSEQ multiplex PCR, and the TCRdb table lists in-frame clones only, not all of them. Clonal size and the V and J genes are those of that table, whereas D and trimming came from the DNA. The data contain around 24,000 clones, 80% of them singletons. This CDR3 has 15 amino acids. The germline gives CDR1 SGHVS, CDR2 FNYEAQ. V was clipped by 0 bases and J by 4 bases; unmatched bases: 3. The receptor was isolated from an elderly woman with acute or convalescent COVID-19. V usage is TRBV7-6 and J usage is TRBJ2-3; 8 bases are a match to TRBD2. Sequencing input: peripheral blood. CDR3 bases: TGTGCCAGCAGCTTAGCTGGCGGGGGGCCAGATACGCAGTATTTT. Amino acid sequence: CASSLAGGGPDTQYF.